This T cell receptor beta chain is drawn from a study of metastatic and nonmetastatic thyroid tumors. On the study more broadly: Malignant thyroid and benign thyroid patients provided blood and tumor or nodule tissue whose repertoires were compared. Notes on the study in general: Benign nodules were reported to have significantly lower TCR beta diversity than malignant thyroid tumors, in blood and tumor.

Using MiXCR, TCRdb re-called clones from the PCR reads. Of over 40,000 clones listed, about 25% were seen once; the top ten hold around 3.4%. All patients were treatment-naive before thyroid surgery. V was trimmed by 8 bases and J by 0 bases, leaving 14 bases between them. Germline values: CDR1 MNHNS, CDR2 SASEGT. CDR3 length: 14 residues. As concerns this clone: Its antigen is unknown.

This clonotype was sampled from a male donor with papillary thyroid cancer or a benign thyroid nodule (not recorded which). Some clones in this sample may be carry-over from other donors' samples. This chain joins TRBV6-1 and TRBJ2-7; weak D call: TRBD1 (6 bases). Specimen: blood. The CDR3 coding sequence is TGTGCCAGCCGGCAGGGGTTCATCTCCTACGAGCAGTACTTC. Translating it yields CASRQGFISYEQYF.